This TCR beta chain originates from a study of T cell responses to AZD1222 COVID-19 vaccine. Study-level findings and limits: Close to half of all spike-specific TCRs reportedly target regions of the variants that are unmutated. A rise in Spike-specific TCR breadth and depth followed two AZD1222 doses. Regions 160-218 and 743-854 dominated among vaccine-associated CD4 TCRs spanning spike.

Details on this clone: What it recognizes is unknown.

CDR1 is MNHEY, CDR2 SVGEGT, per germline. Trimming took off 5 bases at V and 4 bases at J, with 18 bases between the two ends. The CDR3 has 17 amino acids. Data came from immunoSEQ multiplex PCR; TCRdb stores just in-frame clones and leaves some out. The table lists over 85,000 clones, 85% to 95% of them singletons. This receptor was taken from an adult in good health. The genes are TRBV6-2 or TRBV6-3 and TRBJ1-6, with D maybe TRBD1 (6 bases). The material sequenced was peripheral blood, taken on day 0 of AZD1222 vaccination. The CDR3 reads CASSRNGRGFYNSPLHF. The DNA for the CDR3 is TGTGCCAGCAGTCGCAACGGCAGGGGATTTTATAATTCACCCCTCCACTTT.